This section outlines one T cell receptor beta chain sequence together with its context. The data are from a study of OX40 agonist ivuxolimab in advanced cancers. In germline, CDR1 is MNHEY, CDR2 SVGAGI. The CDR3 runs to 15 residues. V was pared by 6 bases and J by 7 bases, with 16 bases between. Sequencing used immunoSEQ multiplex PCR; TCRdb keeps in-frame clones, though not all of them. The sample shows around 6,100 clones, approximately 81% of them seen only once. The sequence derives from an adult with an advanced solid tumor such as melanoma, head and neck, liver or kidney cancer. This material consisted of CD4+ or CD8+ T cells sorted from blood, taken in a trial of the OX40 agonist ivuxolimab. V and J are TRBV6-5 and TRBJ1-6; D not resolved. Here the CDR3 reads CASRHFDGENSPLHF. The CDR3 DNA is TGTGCCAGCAGGCACTTCGACGGCGAAAATTCACCCCTCCACTTT.